The TCR beta chain under discussion was sequenced for a study of cytomegalovirus exposure and HLA in healthy donors (dated by TCRdb to 2016 to 2017). Background for the entire study: An earlier analysis of several hundred of the donors reported over 250 Gb of sequence data and around 110 million unique TCR beta sequences obtained from about 180 million T cells. HLA typing covered class I and class II loci at four-digit resolution. Typing coverage varied by locus: about 620-630 donors for A, B, C, DRB1 and DQB1; roughly 510 for DQA1; more than 600 for DPA1; fewer than 480 for DPB1. Donor age, sex, ethnicity and CMV serostatus were compiled together with the repertoire data. An early release covering just under 650 HLA-typed donors comprised 250 to 350 gigabases of sequencing data and approximately 85 million unique TCR sequences. Among 350 to 400 genotyped donors of the cohort, an average of approximately 230,000 unique TCR beta nucleotide sequences were sequenced per donor, 15% to 20% of them non-productive. Four or five DR-DQ haplotypes were handled as single units for association and clustering, since linkage in the cohort was strong. The study combined high-throughput TCR immunosequencing, statistical association of individual TCRs with disease status, and machine learning to predict cytomegalovirus infection status. In addition to the first cohort of approximately 670 subjects, a separate validation cohort of over 90 different subjects was used. The study used immunosequencing to profile the T cell repertoires of around 600 subjects and linked those repertoires to cytomegalovirus serostatus. In an earlier analysis of 500 to 650 of the donors, high-throughput TCR beta sequencing was used to judge whether each TCR beta V gene segment behaved as functional or pseudogenic. Rather than drawing on any new phenotypic data, the later analysis identified candidate immune exposures from TCR beta sequences and the way those sequences occurred across donors. The genetic ancestry cluster associated with self-reported Caucasian donors included roughly four fifths of the 398 genotyped donors. A later analysis re-examined previously published TCR beta repertoires from 610 or so donors and added high-resolution HLA genotyping to investigate patterns of TCR occurrence. The study aimed to test whether signatures of past pathogen exposure could be identified by cataloging public T cell receptors. In a later genetic analysis, genome-wide SNP genotypes for 398 of the 666 donors were used, and that subset was treated as a discovery cohort. Every discovery cohort repertoire had been produced on one sequencing platform.

What the study reported, not specific to this receptor: Linkage disequilibrium might explain the correlated functional status among segregating V segments, but an unknown experimental factor could not be ruled out. In a later analysis, several top co-occurrence clusters were reported to appear linked to parvovirus B19, influenza, CMV and Epstein-Barr virus. CMV serostatus was the only immune exposure information available for the cohort. In a later analysis, most CMV-associated TCR beta chains were found to appear HLA-restricted, with HLA associations seemingly driven largely by CMV exposure. In vitro tests confirmed that a few of the cytomegalovirus-associated TCR beta chains recognize cytomegalovirus antigens. Because the 87-base-pair reads could not distinguish some IMGT-functional V segments, including TRBV6-2 and TRBV6-3, those segments were excluded. In the study, approximately 160 TCR beta chains were listed as associated with cytomegalovirus. The cohort was sequenced for TCR beta chains only, and without alpha or paired-chain data the features that could be detected were limited. The earlier analysis of 587 of the donors excluded some 15 rarely observed V segments, including chromosome 9 orphons, because counts were too low. In both the original and validation cohorts, the classifier was reported to diagnose cytomegalovirus status with high specificity and sensitivity. A further reported finding was that TCR beta sequences accurately predicted the HLA-A and HLA-B alleles for most subjects in the first cohort. A later genetic analysis reported fewer N-insertions in productive TCRs among donors in an Asian-associated ancestry cluster than the roughly 720-donor mean. The sequencing pipeline was judged likely to have produced a cluster of highly shared sequence variants as a technical artifact. The authors suggested that the approach could potentially be extended to other disease states and immunological phenotypes. Most TCR sequences were seen in very few donors, while some public TCRs were found in many individuals. HLA typing was unavailable for some donors at each locus, so association tests used only the typed subset. A later analysis associated about 18,000 TCR beta sequences with specific HLA alleles at a false discovery rate of 0.05. When HLA alleles, especially DR and DQ, strongly co-occurred, attributing TCR associations to individual alleles was difficult. Presence/absence analyses assumed roughly uniform sequencing depth across donors, an assumption that may not hold. An association between a missense DCLRE1C variant and V-gene and J-gene trimming of TCR beta chains was found in a later genetic analysis and replicated in an independent cohort. In an earlier analysis of more than 500 of the donors, most TCR beta V segments appeared in productive rearrangements about 87% or about 30% of the time, broadly matching IMGT annotations. A later analysis found that HLA-associated TCR beta chains were more clonally expanded and had lower generation probabilities than equally common non-associated chains. A later analysis found that TCR association rates varied across HLA loci, with DRB1 alleles showing the most associated TCRs and HLA-C alleles the fewest.

Library generation was performed with the immunoSEQ multiplex PCR assay. A mixture of 60 forward primers for TCR Vbeta segments and 13 reverse primers for TCR Jbeta segments was used in the multiplex PCR. Amplification of the CDR3 region of rearranged TCR beta genes was performed with a multiplex PCR assay on genomic DNA. The amplified TCR beta libraries were sequenced on the Illumina HiSeq System as 87-base-pair reads. On the study's bioinformatics: Across the roughly 670 repertoires, a later analysis counted 78 million or so unique TCR beta chains, roughly 11 million of which were shared by at least two donors. Raw reads were error-corrected and collapsed into unique sequences by a nearest-neighbor algorithm in which closely related sequences were merged to remove PCR and sequencing errors. Alignment of CDR3 sequences to IMGT reference sequences was used to assign V, D and J gene segments. Each retained sequence needed at least a six-nucleotide match to both a V gene segment and a J gene segment. Rearrangements were called productive when the CDR3 lacked stop codons and stayed in frame with V and J; all others were non-productive. Following IMGT convention, CDR3 was defined as the stretch from the second conserved V-encoded cysteine to the conserved J-encoded phenylalanine. The earlier analysis of about 590 of the donors excluded sequences that lacked an unambiguous match to a single V gene segment. An earlier analysis of several hundred of the donors called V segments functional above 56.7% productive rearrangements and segregating when the between-donor standard deviation exceeded 5%. A statistical classification framework was developed to diagnose cytomegalovirus status using the catalog of TCR beta chain sequences. A later analysis assigned V and J genes by comparing TCR nucleotide sequences with IMGT/GENE-DB human TR gene sequences. Using the TCRdist pipeline, a later analysis assigned CDR3 sequences along with most-parsimonious VDJ recombination scenarios. In a later analysis, each TCR beta chain was defined by its CDR3 amino acid sequence together with its V-gene family, and reads without a unique V-gene family were excluded. A later analysis removed 450 to 600 highly shared, low-generation-probability nucleotide sequences to deal with suspected cross-contamination and a sequencing artifact. In a later analysis, a clonal expansion index was calculated for each public chain from normalized within-repertoire ranks of inferred template counts. In a later analysis, generation probabilities were computed using a VDJ recombination model fitted to out-of-frame rearrangements, and the results were checked against IGoR. In a later analysis, hypergeometric tests were used to score TCR-TCR, TCR-HLA and TCR-CMV co-occurrence, with a repertoire-size bias correction applied to TCR pairs. To estimate false discovery rates, a later analysis permuted the HLA or CMV assignments 20 times. In a later analysis, co-occurring TCRs were grouped using DBSCAN, with TCRdist sequence similarity added in when clustering inside HLA-allele-positive subsets. Co-occurrence clustering excluded repertoires with fewer than 30,000 or more than 120,000 public chains, plus five with anomalous nucleotide sharing. TCRdb re-hosts the immuneACCESS table, in-frame sequences only. Its copies lack some clones; in the studies checked, an unresolved V gene accounts for under half of them, and the cause for the rest is not known. The V and J calls and the clone size are those of that table, but D and trimming were determined from the DNA. Across this sample there are tens of thousands of clones, with less than 65% seen only once. 5% to 6.5% of the sample lies in the top ten.

The cohort comprised fewer than 750 healthy bone marrow donors. Cohort members were all nominally healthy when sampled, although unrecorded immune exposures were likely present. The donor was CMV seropositive and was included in the group of some 290 seropositive cohort members. Each donor provided a peripheral blood sample, and peripheral blood mononuclear cells were used for TCR beta sequencing. The Qiagen DNeasy Blood Extraction Kit was used to extract genomic DNA from the blood cell samples. Regarding this clone: What antigen it recognizes has not been identified. Base quality data are lacking; no much larger clone is found one base away.

As encoded in the germline V gene (reference sequence), CDR1 is MNHEY while CDR2 is SMNVEV. Between the V and J ends, shortened by 2 bases and 4 bases respectively, the junction contains 14 bases. CDR3 length: 15 amino acids, cysteine to phenylalanine. Of the read, only the CDR3 DNA is kept; its 45 bases are in frame from base 1. The source material was PBMCs. The chain is assembled from TRBV27 and TRBJ1-1; a confident D gene designation cannot be given. This TCR derives from a woman aged 25 to 39 in good health and CMV-seropositive. The nucleotide sequence is given as TGTGCCAGCAGTTTAGATGAGAGGGTCGCCACTGAAGCTTTCTTT. Translation gives CASSLDERVATEAFF.